This T cell receptor beta chain stems from a study of T cell changes during pregnancy in multiple sclerosis. The protocol was immunoSEQ multiplex PCR, while the TCRdb copy is restricted to in-frame clones and leaves out a portion. The profile shows 35,000 to 45,000 clones, roughly 85% of them singletons. Sequenced here: CD4+ T cells from peripheral blood mononuclear cells, sampled after pregnancy. The TCR was taken from a female donor with multiple sclerosis, enrolled in a pregnancy study.

The CDR3 loop reads CASSQIRYTEAFF. CDR3 bases: TGTGCCAGCAGCCAAATCAGATACACTGAAGCTTTCTTT. V and J are TRBV14 and TRBJ1-1; unclear D gene. In germline, CDR1 is SGHDN, CDR2 FVKESK. CDR3 length: 13 residues. The V end lost 2 bases, the J end lost 3 bases, and 7 bases lay between the germline ends.